This TCR beta chain came from a study of blood T cell repertoires in COVID-19. Germline CDR1 and CDR2: SGHNT and YYREEE (reference sequence). This CDR3 has 13 residues. Trimming left V 2 bases short and J 1 base short, with 6 bases between. The protocol was immunoSEQ multiplex PCR, while the TCRdb copy is restricted to in-frame clones and leaves out a portion. The sample yields fewer than 300,000 clones, over 80% seen once. Concerning this clone itself: Additional DNA sequences in this sample encode the identical CDR3.

The chain carries TRBV5-4 and TRBJ1-2; no firm D call. Sequenced input: peripheral blood. The TCR sequence derives from a woman in her seventies with active or convalescent COVID-19. DNA of the CDR3: TGTGCCAGCAGCTTAGAGGGTAACTATGGCTACACCTTC. Protein product: CASSLEGNYGYTF. The whole variable domain, remainder taken from reference TRBV5-4 and TRBJ1-2, is ETGVTQSPTHLIKTRGQQVTLRCSSQSGHNTVSWYQQALGQGPQFIFQYYREEENGRGNFPPRFSGLQFPNYSSELNVNALELDDSALYLCASSLEGNYGYTFGSGTRLTVV.